This T cell receptor (beta chain) was recovered during a study of blood T cell repertoires in COVID-19 (TCRdb year 2020). For the study in its entirety: Collaborator samples came from the United States, Italy and Spain and covered acute and convalescent phases of COVID-19. The material from the prospective study consisted of cDNA or gDNA derived from T cells, B-cell-depleted T cells, or PBMCs. Subjects who had been exposed to COVID-19, were actively infected with it, or had recovered from it provided the deeply sampled blood TCRbeta repertoires that made up the dataset. The repertoires were released in a freely available public database meant as a resource for research on the immune response to SARS-CoV-2. The samples were drawn from two sources: the first 160 participants of the ongoing ImmuneRACE study, and about 1,300 subjects contributed by 6 global collaborators. The sample metadata nearly always contained a de-identified subject ID, COVID-19 status, age in years and sex. HLA class I and class II types, where available, came from metadata supplied by the sample provider rather than from assay-based typing.

TCRbeta CDR3 regions were amplified from genomic DNA by means of the immunoSEQ Assay, a bias-controlled multiplex PCR. Concerning the study's data processing: Within the assay, amplification of reference gene primers was used to estimate how many nucleated cells each sample contained. To quantify the absolute abundance of each unique TCRbeta CDR3 rearrangement, sequence reads were collapsed and filtered. For each sample, productive Simpson clonality was calculated by taking the square root of Simpson's diversity index across productive rearrangements. In its TCRdb copy, this immuneACCESS table keeps in-frame sequences only and misses some clones. Where compared with another copy, unresolved V genes explain less than half of these, and the others have no known cause. V and J calls and clone size are given by that table; D and trimming were obtained from the DNA. Within this sample are fewer than 180,000 clones, with more than 80% of them counted one time only. The ten largest clones capture 2.2% of the sample.

Each collaborating institution followed its own protocols to collect whole blood in K2EDTA tubes. For TCRbeta analysis, collaborators shipped samples in one of three forms: frozen whole blood, isolated PBMCs, or DNA extracted from either of those sample types. The research as a whole found: How much clinical and demographic metadata was included differed by source and by participant, and the metadata was provided uncurated.

Concerning this clone itself: What this receptor recognizes is not known. Base qualities are not provided; no much larger clone lies one nucleotide away.

Counted from cysteine to phenylalanine, this CDR3 has 15 amino acids. The only DNA kept is the CDR3, 45 bases in frame from the first base. The germline V gene (reference sequence) yields LNHDA for CDR1 and SQIVND for CDR2. V loses 7 bases at its end and J loses 3 bases; junction bases beyond the gene matches: 9. This sequence originates from a man in his 70s with acute or convalescent COVID-19. Sequencing was done on a sample of peripheral blood. The chain is made from TRBV19 and TRBJ2-3, with 8 middle bases fitting TRBD2. The DNA is as follows: TGTGCCAGTATCCCCCACTCGGGGGGGACAGATACGCAGTATTTT. The resulting protein is CASIPHSGGTDTQYF.